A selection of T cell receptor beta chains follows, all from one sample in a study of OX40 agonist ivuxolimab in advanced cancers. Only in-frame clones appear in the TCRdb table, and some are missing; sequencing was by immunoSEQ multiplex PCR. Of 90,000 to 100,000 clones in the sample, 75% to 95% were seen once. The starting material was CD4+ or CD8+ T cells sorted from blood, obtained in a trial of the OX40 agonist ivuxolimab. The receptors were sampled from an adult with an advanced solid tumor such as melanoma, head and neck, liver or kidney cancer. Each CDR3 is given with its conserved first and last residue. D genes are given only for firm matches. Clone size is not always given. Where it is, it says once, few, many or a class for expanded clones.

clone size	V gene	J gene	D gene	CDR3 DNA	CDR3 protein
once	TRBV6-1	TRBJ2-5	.	TGTGCCAGCAGCCCCCGGGACAACAGCGGGGAGACCCAGTACTTC	CASSPRDNSGETQYF
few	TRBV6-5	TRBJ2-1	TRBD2	TGTGCCAGCAAAACGGGCGGGAGGTACAATGAGCAGTTCTTC	CASKTGGRYNEQFF
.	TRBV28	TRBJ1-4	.	TGTGCCAGCAGTGTGACGGTTAATGAAAAACTGTTTTTT	CASSVTVNEKLFF
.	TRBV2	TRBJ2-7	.	TGTGCCAGCAGTAGGGACAAAGTTTCCTACGAGCAGTACTTC	CASSRDKVSYEQYF
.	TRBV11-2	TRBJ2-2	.	TGTGCCAGCAGCTTAGGAATAGGGTCGACCGGGGAGCTGTTTTTT	CASSLGIGSTGELFF
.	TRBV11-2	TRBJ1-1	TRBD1	TGTGCCAGCAGCTTAGGGACAGGGGAAGCTTTCTTT	CASSLGTGEAFF
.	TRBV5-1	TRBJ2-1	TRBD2	TGCGCCAGCAGCTTGGGGGACCCTAGCGGGAGAAATGAGCAGTTCTTC	CASSLGDPSGRNEQFF
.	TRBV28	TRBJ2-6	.	TGTGCCAGCAGTTTAATACCCAGGGGAGGACTTGGGGCCAACGTCCTGACTTTC	CASSLIPRGGLGANVLTF
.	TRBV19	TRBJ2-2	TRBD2	TGTGCCAGTACCGGGGTAGGGGCGGGAGGGCCGAACACCGGGGAGCTGTTTTTT	CASTGVGAGGPNTGELFF
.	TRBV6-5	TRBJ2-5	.	TGTGCCAGCAGTTACATGGGGCAAGAGACCCAGTACTTC	CASSYMGQETQYF
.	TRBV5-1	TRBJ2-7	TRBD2	TGCGCCAGCAGCTATGGGACGAACCTAGCGGGAGGGGGCTCCTACGAGCAGTACTTC	CASSYGTNLAGGGSYEQYF
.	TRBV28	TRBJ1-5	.	TGTGCCAGCAGTCCCCCCCCGGTGGGGAATCAGCCCCAGCATTTT	CASSPPPVGNQPQHF
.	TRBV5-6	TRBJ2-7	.	TGTGCCAGCAGCCAAAGGGACACCTACGAGCAGTACTTC	CASSQRDTYEQYF
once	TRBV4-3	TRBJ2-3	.	TGCGCCAGCAGCCGGGGGCCCGGAGAAGATACGCAGTATTTT	CASSRGPGEDTQYF
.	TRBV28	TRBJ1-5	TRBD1	TGTGCCAGCAGACACAACCGACAGGGTGGCAATCAGCCCCAGCATTTT	CASRHNRQGGNQPQHF
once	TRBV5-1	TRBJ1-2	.	TGCGCCAGCAGCTTGAGCGGCAGGGATAACTATGGCTACACCTTC	CASSLSGRDNYGYTF
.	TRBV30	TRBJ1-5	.	TGTGCCTGGACCCCCCCCGCGGGGCAGGTAGGCAATCAGCCCCAGCATTTT	CAWTPPAGQVGNQPQHF
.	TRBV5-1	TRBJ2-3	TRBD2	TGCGCCAGCAGATCTAGCGGGAGTGCAGATACGCAGTATTTT	CASRSSGSADTQYF
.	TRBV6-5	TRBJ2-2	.	TGTGCCAGCAGTCAACGAGTAAGGTCCGGGGAGCTGTTTTTT	CASSQRVRSGELFF
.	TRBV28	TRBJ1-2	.	TGTGCCAGCAGTTCTACCCGCTATGGCTACACCTTC	CASSSTRYGYTF
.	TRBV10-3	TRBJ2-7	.	TGTGCCATCGGACGCAACGGCTACGAGCAGTACTTC	CAIGRNGYEQYF
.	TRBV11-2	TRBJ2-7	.	TGTGCCAGCAGCTTAGATTTCTACGAGCAGTACTTC	CASSLDFYEQYF
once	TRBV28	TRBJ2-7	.	TGTGCCAGCAGGTCGACCTACGAGCAGTACTTC	CASRSTYEQYF
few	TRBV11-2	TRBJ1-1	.	TGTGCCAGCAGCTTATTTGGCACTGAAGCTTTCTTT	CASSLFGTEAFF
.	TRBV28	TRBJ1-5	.	TGTGCCAGCAGTAGTTGGCGCAATCAGCCCCAGCATTTT	CASSSWRNQPQHF
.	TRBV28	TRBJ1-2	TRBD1	TGTGCCAGCAGTAGGGTACAGGGGGGGAAAGGCTACACCTTC	CASSRVQGGKGYTF
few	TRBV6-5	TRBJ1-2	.	TGTGCCAGCAGTCACGGACAGAACTATGGCTACACCTTC	CASSHGQNYGYTF